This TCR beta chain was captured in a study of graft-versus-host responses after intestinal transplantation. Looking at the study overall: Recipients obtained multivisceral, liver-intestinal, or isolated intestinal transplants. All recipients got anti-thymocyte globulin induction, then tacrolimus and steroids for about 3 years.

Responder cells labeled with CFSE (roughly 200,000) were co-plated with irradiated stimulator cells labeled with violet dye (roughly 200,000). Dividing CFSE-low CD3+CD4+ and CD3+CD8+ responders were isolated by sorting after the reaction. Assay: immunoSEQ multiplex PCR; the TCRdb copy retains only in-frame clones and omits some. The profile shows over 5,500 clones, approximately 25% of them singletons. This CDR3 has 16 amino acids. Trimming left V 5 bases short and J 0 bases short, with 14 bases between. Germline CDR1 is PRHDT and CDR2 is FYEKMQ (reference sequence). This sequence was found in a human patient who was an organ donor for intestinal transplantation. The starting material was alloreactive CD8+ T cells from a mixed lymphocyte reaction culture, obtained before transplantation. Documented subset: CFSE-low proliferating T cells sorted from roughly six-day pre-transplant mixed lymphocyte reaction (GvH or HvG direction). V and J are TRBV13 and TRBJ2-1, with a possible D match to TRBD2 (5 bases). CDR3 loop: CASSDREGGSYNEQFF. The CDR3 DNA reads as TGTGCCAGCAGCGACCGAGAAGGAGGCTCCTACAATGAGCAGTTCTTC.